This entry concerns a single TCR beta chain. Its antigen is not identified. With the Oncomine TCR Beta short-read assay, DNA from cultured CD4+ T cells was sequenced. TCRdb used MiXCR to reprocess the PCR reads, holding one entry per CDR3 protein. The repertoire holds over 8,000 distinct CDR3 sequences, with roughly 64% as singletons. This record belongs to a study of vaccination and CD4 T cells after COVID-19. As for the study in general: Cells were stimulated with overlapping spike peptide pools from SARS-CoV-2, HCoV-NL63, HCoV-OC43 and HCoV-229E.

Documented treatment: roughly 10-day PBMC culture with coronavirus spike peptide pools or control peptides (ViraFEST assay). Germline-derived CDR1 and CDR2 are MNHEY and SVGEGT. This CDR3 has 13 residues. With 10 bases clipped from V and 7 bases from J, the junction kept 7 bases outside the gene matches. This chain links TRBV6-2 or TRBV6-3 with TRBJ1-5; 10 bases are a match to TRBD1. The sequenced sample consisted of CD4+ T cells from blood, cultured in vitro. This sequence originates from a human donor who had recovered from COVID-19. This CDR3 is CATKRDRGQPQHF. The CDR3 DNA reads as TGTGCCACAAAGCGGGACAGGGGCCAGCCCCAGCATTTT.